This TCR beta chain was observed in a study of cytomegalovirus exposure and HLA in healthy donors. Findings and limits, study-wide: There were three CMV-associated chains whose specificity for CMV antigens was confirmed in vitro. Most CMV-associated TCR beta chains were later found to appear HLA-restricted. Across donors, presence/absence analyses took sequencing depth to be roughly uniform.

PCR involved 60 Vbeta and 13 Jbeta primers. Sequenced by immunoSEQ multiplex PCR; TCRdb stores in-frame clones only, minus some. The sample gives some 180,000 clones, 80% to 85% of which show up once; about 2% is in the top ten. Worth noting for this clone: Its antigen is not identified.

Healthy individuals who donated bone marrow served as the donors. J gave up 3 bases and V 6 bases, and 9 bases lay outside the gene matches. Germline loops: CDR1 MNHEY, CDR2 SMNVEV (reference sequence). This CDR3 has 15 residues. The chain joins TRBV27 to TRBJ2-5; 8 bases match TRBD2. The sequencing sample was made of PBMCs. The clonotype was recovered from a male donor in good health and CMV-seronegative. CDR3 protein: CASSPDSGGKETQYF. The CDR3 bases are TGTGCCAGCAGCCCCGACAGCGGGGGAAAAGAGACCCAGTACTTC.